This T cell receptor beta chain is from a study of identical twins. General study results and limits: Fewer insertions were carried by abundant cord blood beta clonotypes, but none was seen in memory repertoires. Its conclusions, products of cross-sectional statistical analysis, did not come from following the same donors.

In regard to this clonotype: What it binds is unknown.

V lost 1 base and J lost 10, with 5 bases in between. The CDR3 has 11 residues. CDR1 and CDR2 (germline): SGHAT, FQNNGV. The cDNA had a unique molecular identifier and a template-switch universal primer site. TCRdb re-called the 5' RACE reads with MiXCR, one entry per CDR3 protein. The repertoire has a few hundred thousand distinct CDR3 sequences, around 9.7% of them found once; the top ten carry about 8.1%. The TCR was taken from a woman in her forties or fifties in good health. The chain is built from TRBV11-2 and TRBJ2-1; tentative D call: TRBD1 (5 bases). Sample: naive T cells sorted from blood. CDR3 sequence reads: CASSLGQEQFF. DNA for the CDR3: TGTGCCAGCAGCTTAGGACAGGAGCAGTTCTTC.